This T cell receptor beta chain was observed in a study of blood T cells in healthy people across ages. Primers used in a second PCR of about 6 to 11 cycles were a sample-barcoded 5' primer and a J-beta primer mix. TCRdb recomputed calls from the 5' RACE reads with MiXCR, one row per CDR3 protein. The sample consists of 720,000 or so distinct CDR3 sequences, approximately 40% of them appearing once. V shed 7 bases and J shed 1 base, with 11 bases lying between them. Germline CDR1 is SGHRS and CDR2 is YFSETQ. The CDR3 has 13 residues. The sequence was collected from an elderly man in good health. The chain employs TRBV5-1 and TRBJ1-2, with D hard to call. The sequenced material came from blood. The chain's CDR3 is CASRTGNNYGYTF. CDR3 sequence (DNA): TGCGCCAGCCGTACCGGCAATAACTATGGCTACACCTTC. The full variable domain, in which reference TRBV5-1 and TRBJ1-2 provide the parts outside the CDR3, is KAGVTQTPRYLIKTRGQQVTLSCSPISGHRSVSWYQQTPGQGLQFLFEYFSETQRNKGNFPGRFSGRQFSNSRSEMNVSTLELGDSALYLCASRTGNNYGYTFGSGTRLTVV.